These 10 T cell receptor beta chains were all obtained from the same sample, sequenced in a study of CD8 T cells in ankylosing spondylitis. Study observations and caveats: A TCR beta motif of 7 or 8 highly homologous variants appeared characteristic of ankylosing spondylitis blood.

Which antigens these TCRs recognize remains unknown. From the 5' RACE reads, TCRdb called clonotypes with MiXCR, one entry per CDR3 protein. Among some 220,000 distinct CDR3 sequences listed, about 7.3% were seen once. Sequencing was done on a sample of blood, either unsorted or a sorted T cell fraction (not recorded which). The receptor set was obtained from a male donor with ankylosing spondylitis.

The CDR3 nucleotides are TGTGCCAGCAGTTTACAAGCGGGATACTACAATGAGCAGTTCTTC. The encoded protein is CASSLQAGYYNEQFF. This chain links TRBV27 with TRBJ2-1, with TRBD2 matching 7 bases. The CDR3 loop spans 15 amino acids. Germline V gene sequence: CDR1 MNHEY, CDR2 SMNVEV (reference sequence). V lost 2 bases, J lost 3 bases, and 4 bases stayed unmatched.

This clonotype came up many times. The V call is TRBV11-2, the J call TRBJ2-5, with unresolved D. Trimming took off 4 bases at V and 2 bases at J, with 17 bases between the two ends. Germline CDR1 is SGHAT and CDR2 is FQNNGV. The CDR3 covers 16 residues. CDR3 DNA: TGTGCCAGCAGCTCGAGAGAGCATGAGGTACAAGAGACCCAGTACTTC. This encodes CASSSREHEVQETQYF. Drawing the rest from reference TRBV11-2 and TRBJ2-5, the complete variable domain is EAGVAQSPRYKIIEKRQSVAFWCNPISGHATLYWYQQILGQGPKLLIQFQNNGVVDDSQLPKDRFSAERLKGVDSTLKIQPAKLEDSAVYLCASSSREHEVQETQYFGPGTRLLVL.

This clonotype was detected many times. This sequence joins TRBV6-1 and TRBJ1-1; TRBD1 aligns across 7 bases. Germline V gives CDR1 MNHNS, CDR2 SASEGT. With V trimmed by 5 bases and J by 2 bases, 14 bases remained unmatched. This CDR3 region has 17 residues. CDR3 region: CASSPRPTGIGNTEAFF. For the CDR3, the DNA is TGTGCCAGCAGTCCAAGACCGACAGGGATAGGAAACACTGAAGCTTTCTTT.

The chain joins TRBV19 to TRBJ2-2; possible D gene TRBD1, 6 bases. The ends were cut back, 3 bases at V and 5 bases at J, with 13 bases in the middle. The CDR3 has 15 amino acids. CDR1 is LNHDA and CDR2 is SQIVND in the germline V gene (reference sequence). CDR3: CASSIMAGVTGELFF. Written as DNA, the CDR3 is TGTGCCAGTAGTATTATGGCAGGGGTTACCGGGGAGCTGTTTTTT.

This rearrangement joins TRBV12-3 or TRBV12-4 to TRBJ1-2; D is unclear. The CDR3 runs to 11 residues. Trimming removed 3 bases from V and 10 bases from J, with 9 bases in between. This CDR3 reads CASSFYWDYTF. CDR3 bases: TGTGCCAGCAGTTTTTATTGGGACTACACCTTC.

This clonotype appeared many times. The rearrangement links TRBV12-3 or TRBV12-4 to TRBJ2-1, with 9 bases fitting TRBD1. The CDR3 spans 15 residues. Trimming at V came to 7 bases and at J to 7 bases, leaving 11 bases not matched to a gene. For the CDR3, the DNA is TGTGCCAGCAACCCACAGGGGGCGAGTCGAAATGAGCAGTTCTTC. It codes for CASNPQGASRNEQFF.

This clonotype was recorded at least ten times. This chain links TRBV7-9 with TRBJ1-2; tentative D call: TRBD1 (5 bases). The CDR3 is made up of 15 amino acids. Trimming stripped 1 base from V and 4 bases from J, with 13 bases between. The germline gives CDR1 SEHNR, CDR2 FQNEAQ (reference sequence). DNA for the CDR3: TGTGCCAGCAGCTTAGTGAAGAGGGGCTTCTATGGCTACACCTTC. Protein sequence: CASSLVKRGFYGYTF.

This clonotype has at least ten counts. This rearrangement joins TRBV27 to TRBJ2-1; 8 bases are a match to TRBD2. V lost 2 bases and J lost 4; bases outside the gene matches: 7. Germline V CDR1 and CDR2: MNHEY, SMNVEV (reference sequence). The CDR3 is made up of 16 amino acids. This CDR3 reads CASSLMQGGGYNEQFF. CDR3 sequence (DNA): TGTGCCAGCAGTTTAATGCAGGGCGGGGGGTACAATGAGCAGTTCTTC.

The CDR3 spells CASGPGGTYEQYF. In DNA form, the CDR3 reads TGTGCCAGCGGCCCCGGGGGGACCTACGAGCAGTACTTC. This chain connects TRBV7-9 to TRBJ2-7; TRBD2 matches 7 bases. Germline V gives CDR1 SEHNR, CDR2 FQNEAQ (reference sequence). The CDR3 is made up of 13 amino acids. Trimming cost V 8 bases and J 2 bases; bases outside gene matches: 6. Full variable domain (rest looked up from reference TRBV7-9 and TRBJ2-7): DTGVSQNPRHKITKRGQNVTFRCDPISEHNRLYWYRQTLGQGPEFLTYFQNEAQLEKSRLLSDRFSAERPKGSFSTLEIQRTEQGDSAMYLCASGPGGTYEQYFGPGTRLTVT.

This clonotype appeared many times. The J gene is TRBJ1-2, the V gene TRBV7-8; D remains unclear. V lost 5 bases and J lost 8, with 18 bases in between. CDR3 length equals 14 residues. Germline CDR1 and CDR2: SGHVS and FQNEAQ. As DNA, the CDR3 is TGTGCCAGCAGCGTCGGGCTTGGGCCATTAGGCTACACCTTC. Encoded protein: CASSVGLGPLGYTF.